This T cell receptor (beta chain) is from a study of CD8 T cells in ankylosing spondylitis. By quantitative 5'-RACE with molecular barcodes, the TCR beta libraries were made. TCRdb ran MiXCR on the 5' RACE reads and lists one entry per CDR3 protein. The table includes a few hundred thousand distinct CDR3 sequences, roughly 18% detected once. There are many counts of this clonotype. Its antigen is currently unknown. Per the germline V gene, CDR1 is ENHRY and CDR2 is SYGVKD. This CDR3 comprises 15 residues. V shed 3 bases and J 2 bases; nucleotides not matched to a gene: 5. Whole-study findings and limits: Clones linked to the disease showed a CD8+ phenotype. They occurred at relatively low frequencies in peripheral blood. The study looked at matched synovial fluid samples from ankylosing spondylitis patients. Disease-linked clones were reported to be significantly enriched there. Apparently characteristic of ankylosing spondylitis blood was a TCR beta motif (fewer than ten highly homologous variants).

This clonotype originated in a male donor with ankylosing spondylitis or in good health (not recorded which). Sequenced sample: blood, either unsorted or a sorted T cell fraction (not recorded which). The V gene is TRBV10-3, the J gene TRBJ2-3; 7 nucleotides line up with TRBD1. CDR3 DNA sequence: TGTGCCATCAGTGATGAGGGGGCGTACACAGATACGCAGTATTTT. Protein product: CAISDEGAYTDTQYF.